Following are 24 T cell receptor beta chains from one sample sequenced in a study of brain metastases from non-small cell lung cancer. Assay: immunoSEQ multiplex PCR; the TCRdb copy retains only in-frame clones and omits some. The sample carries approximately 7,800 clones, around four fifths recorded once. Sample: primary lung tumor tissue. These receptor sequences come from a donor aged 40 or older with non-small cell lung cancer.

V usage is TRBV19 and J usage is TRBJ1-2; D may be TRBD1 (6 bases). This CDR3 spans 16 amino acids. V was cut by 8 bases and J by 10 bases, with 29 bases left in between. From germline, CDR1 is LNHDA and CDR2 SQIVND (reference sequence). CDR3 DNA: TGTGCCAGTCGCCCGGACACAGGGCCCTCAAGAAGTGCCTACACCTTC. This translates into CASRPDTGPSRSAYTF.

The rearrangement links TRBV5-4 to TRBJ2-2, with D perhaps matching TRBD1 (5 bases). Germline V lookup: CDR1 SGHNT, CDR2 YYREEE (reference sequence). CDR3 length: 15 residues. V lost 1 base to trimming and J lost 6 bases, with 13 bases between them. CDR3 DNA sequence: TGTGCCAGCAGCTTGTGGTCAGGGCAAGCCGGGGAGCTGTTTTTT. Its protein product is CASSLWSGQAGELFF.

Concerning this clone itself: A read error may produce the germline difference seen at one junction end. This chain joins TRBV19 and TRBJ2-6, with D possibly being TRBD2 (6 bases). The germline V gene has CDR1 LNHDA and CDR2 SQIVND (reference sequence). The CDR3 sequence is 15 residues long. CDR3 loop: CASISMGTGANILTF. The CDR3, as DNA: TGTGCCAGTATTTCTATGGGGACTGGGGCCAACATCCTGACTTTC.

This chain joins TRBV7-2 and TRBJ1-1; tentative D call: TRBD1 (6 bases). Per the germline V gene, CDR1 is SGHTA and CDR2 is FQGNSA. This CDR3 is built from 17 residues. Deletions cut 4 bases from V and 1 base from J, with 19 bases between. CDR3 loop: CASSSGTPLGGNTEAFF. The CDR3 nucleotides are TGTGCCAGCAGCTCCGGGACACCCCTCGGTGGGAACACTGAAGCTTTCTTT.

This chain joins TRBV28 and TRBJ2-7; D remains unclear. Germline CDR1 MDHEN, CDR2 SYDVKM. Deletions cut 3 bases from V and 5 bases from J, with 14 bases between. The CDR3 has 14 residues. The CDR3, as DNA: TGTGCCAGCAGTTTGGCTGGGGTTGAGGACGAGCAGTACTTC. The encoded protein is CASSLAGVEDEQYF. Variable domain in full (rest from reference TRBV28 and TRBJ2-7): DVKVTQSSRYLVKRTGEKVFLECVQDMDHENMFWYRQDPGLGLRLIYFSYDVKMKEKGDIPEGYSVSREKKERFSLILESASTNQTSMYLCASSLAGVEDEQYFGPGTRLTVT.

This sequence joins TRBV28 and TRBJ1-1; 7 bases are shared with TRBD1. The CDR3 consists of 15 residues. Germline values: CDR1 MDHEN, CDR2 SYDVKM. V gave up 6 bases and J gave up 7 bases; unmatched junction bases: 14. The CDR3 nucleotides are TGTGCCAGCAGGGGGGAGACAGGGAATCGTTTTGAAGCTTTCTTT. It yields the protein CASRGETGNRFEAFF. The whole variable domain, remainder taken from reference TRBV28 and TRBJ1-1, is DVKVTQSSRYLVKRTGEKVFLECVQDMDHENMFWYRQDPGLGLRLIYFSYDVKMKEKGDIPEGYSVSREKKERFSLILESASTNQTSMYLCASRGETGNRFEAFFGQGTRLTVV.

The chain has TRBV28 and TRBJ1-6; D unclear. Trimming took 6 bases from V and 11 from J, leaving 14 bases between them. Germline lookup yields CDR1 MDHEN and CDR2 SYDVKM. This CDR3 spans 13 amino acids. The CDR3 spells CASRSILSAPLHF. In nucleotides, the CDR3 is TGTGCCAGCAGGTCTATCCTTTCGGCACCCCTCCACTTT. Full variable domain (remainder filled in from reference TRBV28 and TRBJ1-6): DVKVTQSSRYLVKRTGEKVFLECVQDMDHENMFWYRQDPGLGLRLIYFSYDVKMKEKGDIPEGYSVSREKKERFSLILESASTNQTSMYLCASRSILSAPLHFGNGTRLTVT.

The chain is built from TRBV28 and TRBJ1-1; no definite D call. Trimming pared 6 bases from V and 1 base from J, leaving 9 bases between. CDR3 size: 13 residues. The germline V gene encodes CDR1 MDHEN and CDR2 SYDVKM. The CDR3 loop reads CASSWSSNTEAFF. The CDR3 nucleotides read TGTGCCAGCAGCTGGTCCTCGAACACTGAAGCTTTCTTT.

The chain links TRBV4-3 to TRBJ1-2; maybe TRBD1 (5 bases). Germline CDR1 LGHNA, CDR2 YSLEER. CDR3 length equals 16 residues. V shed 1 base and J shed 8 bases, with 20 bases lying between them. CDR3 residues: CASSQGLGTVLSGYTF. DNA for the CDR3: TGCGCCAGCAGCCAAGGGCTTGGGACGGTCTTAAGCGGCTACACCTTC.

The V call is TRBV7-6, the J call TRBJ1-3; TRBD1 might be the D (5 bases). Germline loops: CDR1 SGHVS, CDR2 FNYEAQ. Deletions cut 3 bases from V and 7 bases from J, with 16 bases between. This CDR3 is built from 15 residues. DNA of the CDR3: TGTGCCAGCAGCTTCGAAGGGAGATGGGGGAACACCATATATTTT. Protein: CASSFEGRWGNTIYF.

V usage is TRBV4-3 and J usage is TRBJ2-7, with 7 bases lining up with TRBD1. The CDR3 spans 16 residues. From germline, CDR1 is LGHNA and CDR2 YSLEER. Germline trimming cut 3 bases from V and 1 base from J; bases unmatched to any gene: 9. CDR3 sequence reads: CASSQDRQGVSYEQYF. CDR3 bases: TGCGCCAGCAGCCAGGACAGGCAGGGGGTTTCCTACGAGCAGTACTTC.

This clone has more than one count but fewer than ten. V is TRBV7-2 and J is TRBJ1-4; D unresolved. Germline V gene lookup returns CDR1 SGHTA and CDR2 FQGNSA. The CDR3 is made up of 13 amino acids. V lost 6 bases and J 2 bases, leaving 7 bases between the germline ends. The DNA for the CDR3 is TGTGCCAGCAGGAGGTCGACTAATGAAAAACTGTTTTTT. Translation gives CASRRSTNEKLFF.

The chain uses TRBV7-9 and TRBJ2-2; D perhaps matches TRBD2 (6 bases). The length of the CDR3 is 17 residues. V was trimmed by 5 bases and J by 6 bases, leaving 22 bases between them. Germline values: CDR1 SEHNR, CDR2 FQNEAQ (reference sequence). In DNA, the CDR3 is TGTGCCAGCAGCCTAACCTCCGGGCCTAGGGAGGCCGGGGAGCTGTTTTTT. This gives the protein CASSLTSGPREAGELFF.

The J gene is TRBJ1-2, the V gene TRBV5-1; D unclear. V lost 0 bases and J 2 bases, leaving 8 bases between the germline ends. Germline V gene data show CDR1 as SGHRS and CDR2 as YFSETQ. The CDR3 spans 14 residues. CDR3 protein: CASSLGYGNYGYTF. The CDR3 coding sequence is TGCGCCAGCAGCTTGGGGTACGGGAACTATGGCTACACCTTC.

The rearrangement joins TRBV6-5 to TRBJ1-6, with D tentatively TRBD1 (6 bases). Per the germline V gene, CDR1 is MNHEY and CDR2 is SVGAGI. This CDR3 has 15 residues. V shed 0 bases and J shed 9 bases, with 12 bases lying between them. CDR3 DNA sequence: TGTGCCAGCAGTTACTCGACAGGTCTGACTTCACCCCTCCACTTT. Translated, it gives CASSYSTGLTSPLHF.

The chain carries TRBV18 and TRBJ2-7; 7 positions agree with TRBD1. Per the germline V gene, CDR1 is KGHSH and CDR2 is LQKENI. The CDR3 contains 15 residues. V gave up 2 bases and J gave up 2 bases; unmatched junction bases: 6. CDR3 residues: CASSPETGTTYEQYF. The CDR3 DNA is TGTGCCAGCTCACCAGAGACAGGGACCACCTACGAGCAGTACTTC.

This clone was found once. J is TRBJ1-4 and V is TRBV5-4; TRBD1 matches at 7 bases. The CDR3 sequence is 12 residues long. V lost 5 bases to trimming and J lost 8 bases; unmatched junction nucleotides: 3. Germline CDR1 is SGHNT and CDR2 is YYREEE (reference sequence). CDR3 residues: CASSPGGEKLFF. In DNA, the CDR3 is TGTGCCAGCAGTCCAGGGGGGGAAAAACTGTTTTTT.

The chain has TRBV11-2 and TRBJ2-5; TRBD2 matches at 9 bases. With V trimmed by 5 bases and J by 5 bases, 9 bases remained unmatched. Germline V CDR1 and CDR2: SGHAT, FQNNGV. This CDR3 comprises 15 residues. CDR3 amino acids: CASSLLAGVGETQYF. The CDR3 DNA reads as TGTGCCAGCAGCCTTTTAGCGGGGGTGGGTGAGACCCAGTACTTC.

The chain uses TRBV7-9 and TRBJ1-1; tentatively, D is TRBD1 (5 bases). The CDR3 loop spans 14 amino acids. Germline-derived CDR1 and CDR2 are SEHNR and FQNEAQ (reference sequence). Trimming pared 4 bases from V and 3 bases from J, leaving 12 bases between. The CDR3 DNA reads as TGTGCCAGCAGCTACCGCCGAGGGGACACTGAAGCTTTCTTT. Protein sequence: CASSYRRGDTEAFF.

V and J are TRBV30 and TRBJ1-3; the match to TRBD1 covers 7 bases. The V gene's germline CDR1 is GTSNPN and CDR2 SVGIG (reference sequence). With 3 bases clipped from V and 0 bases from J, the junction kept 8 bases outside the gene matches. The CDR3 sequence is 16 residues long. The DNA for the CDR3 is TGTGCCTGGAGCCTGGGACAGCCGAGCTCTGGAAACACCATATATTTT. Its protein is CAWSLGQPSSGNTIYF.

The count of this clone is one. The junction departs from germline at one end; a sequencing error may be responsible. Different DNA sequences within this sample yield the same CDR3. This chain uses TRBV4-1 with TRBJ1-5, with 8 bases lining up with TRBD1. The CDR3 has 14 residues. Germline loops: CDR1 MGHRA, CDR2 YSYEKL. This CDR3 is CASSQSTGDQPQHF. The CDR3 DNA is TGCGCCAGCAGCCAGTCGACAGGGGATCAGCCCCAACATTTT.

The rearrangement uses TRBV28 and TRBJ1-5; possible D gene TRBD1, 5 bases. The V and J ends lost 3 bases and 0 bases respectively, with 9 bases between them. CDR3 length: 15 amino acids. Germline V gene sequence: CDR1 MDHEN, CDR2 SYDVKM. This chain's CDR3 is CASSFLGGSNQPQHF. CDR3 sequence (DNA): TGTGCCAGCAGTTTCCTCGGGGGTAGCAATCAGCCCCAGCATTTT.

CDR3 sequence reads: CASSIQGNTEAFF. CDR3 coding DNA: TGTGCCAGCAGTATACAGGGGAACACTGAAGCTTTCTTT. V is TRBV2 and J is TRBJ1-1; D possibly corresponds to TRBD1 (6 bases). This CDR3 spans 13 amino acids. Germline assignment: CDR1 SNHLY and CDR2 FYNNEI. Trimming took 5 bases from V and 1 from J, leaving 8 bases between them. The full variable domain, rest sourced from reference TRBV2 and TRBJ1-1, is EPEVTQTPSHQVTQMGQEVILRCVPISNHLYFYWYRQILGQKVEFLVSFYNNEISEKSEIFDDQFSVERPDGSNFTLKIRSTKLEDSAMYFCASSIQGNTEAFFGQGTRLTVV.

The chain couples TRBV7-9 to TRBJ2-2, with D perhaps TRBD1 (5 bases). Per germline, CDR1 SEHNR and CDR2 FQNEAQ (reference sequence). V was shortened by 7 bases and J by 5 bases, with 14 bases between the two germline ends. This CDR3 has 14 amino acids. The DNA for the CDR3 is TGTGCCAGCACAGGGCCGTCGAGGACCGGGGAGCTGTTTTTT. Translation: CASTGPSRTGELFF.